The 25 T cell receptor beta chains reported below all come from one sample, sequenced in a study of T cells after posttransplantation cyclophosphamide. TCRdb keeps only in-frame clones here, not all; method: immunoSEQ multiplex PCR. The sample includes fewer than 40,000 clones, none of them occurring once. The sequencing sample was made of PBMCs. The source is a woman aged 25 to 39 in good health and a related stem cell transplant donor.

This clone is medium-sized. The chain links TRBV12-3 or TRBV12-4 to TRBJ1-3; 8 positions agree with TRBD1. This CDR3 contains 14 residues. Losses at the gene ends were 6 bases for V and 3 bases for J; bases not matched to a gene: 4. The CDR3 nucleotides read TGTGCCAGCAGCCCCGACAGGGGTGGAAACACCATATATTTT. It encodes CASSPDRGGNTIYF.

This clone turned up a few times. The rearrangement joins TRBV18 to TRBJ2-6; D might be TRBD2 (7 bases). The germline V gene has CDR1 KGHSH and CDR2 LQKENI. The length of the CDR3 is 16 residues. V gave up 2 bases and J gave up 2 bases, with 10 bases separating them. CDR3 nucleotides: TGTGCCAGCTCACCATCGGGGGGCGCTGGGGCCAACGTCCTGACTTTC. This gives the protein CASSPSGGAGANVLTF.

This clone was found many times. This sequence joins TRBV19 and TRBJ1-5, with D tentatively TRBD1 (6 bases). Germline V gene sequence: CDR1 LNHDA, CDR2 SQIVND (reference sequence). This CDR3 spans 13 amino acids. The V gene lost 8 bases and the J gene lost 4 bases, with 12 bases spanning the gap. The CDR3 nucleotides read TGTGCCAGTCAGGGGCAATTTAATCAGCCCCAGCATTTT. This sequence encodes CASQGQFNQPQHF.

The V call is TRBV9, the J call TRBJ2-7; 11 positions agree with TRBD1. The germline V gene has CDR1 SGDLS and CDR2 YYNGEE. The CDR3 length is 17 residues. V shed 0 bases, J shed 2 bases, and the junction held 7 bases outside the gene matches. The CDR3 reads CASSVDPGQGVPYEQYF. CDR3 in DNA: TGTGCCAGCAGCGTAGACCCGGGACAGGGGGTTCCCTACGAGCAGTACTTC.

There are many counts of this clone. The chain carries TRBV12-3 or TRBV12-4 and TRBJ2-1, with 10 bases identical to TRBD2. V lost 4 bases and J lost 3; bases outside the gene matches: 0. This CDR3 spans 14 amino acids. The CDR3: CASSWTSGYNEQFF. In nucleotides, the CDR3 is TGTGCCAGCAGTTGGACTAGCGGCTACAATGAGCAGTTCTTC.

The chain carries TRBV5-1 and TRBJ1-2; D possibly corresponds to TRBD1 (6 bases). The germline V gene encodes CDR1 SGHRS and CDR2 YFSETQ. The CDR3 extends over 16 amino acids. The V end lost 0 bases, the J end lost 3 bases, and 15 bases lay between the germline ends. The CDR3 coding sequence is TGCGCCAGCAGCTTGGGGGCAGGGGTAGTTTACTATGGCTACACCTTC. Residues: CASSLGAGVVYYGYTF.

V usage is TRBV6-1 and J usage is TRBJ2-6, with D possibly TRBD1 on 7 matching bases. Trimming took off 4 bases at V and 2 bases at J, with 12 bases between the two ends. The CDR3 loop spans 16 amino acids. Germline values: CDR1 MNHNS, CDR2 SASEGT. CDR3 in amino acids: CASSGQGGAGANVLTF. CDR3 nucleotide sequence: TGTGCCAGCAGTGGACAGGGAGGAGCTGGGGCCAACGTCCTGACTTTC.

This clone appeared a few times. The chain recombines TRBV6-2 or TRBV6-3 with TRBJ2-7; TRBD2 matches at 13 bases. The junction had 11 bases not matched to a gene; V was cut back by 9 bases and J by 0 bases. CDR1 and CDR2 from the germline V gene are MNHEY and SVGEGT. This CDR3 has 17 residues. The CDR3 DNA is TGTGCCAGGCTTAGTCCGGGACTAGCGGGGACCTCCTACGAGCAGTACTTC. This codes for CARLSPGLAGTSYEQYF.

At least ten counts were recorded for this clone. The chain combines TRBV2 with TRBJ1-5, with 11 positions matching TRBD1. The CDR3 runs to 15 residues. The V segment lost 6 bases and the J segment 6 bases; nucleotides outside the gene matches: 7. Germline CDR1 is SNHLY and CDR2 is FYNNEI. The CDR3 DNA reads as TGTGCCAGCAGGGACGGGACAGGGGGTTTTCAGCCCCAGCATTTT. Translating it yields CASRDGTGGFQPQHF.

This clone has at least ten counts. This rearrangement joins TRBV6-1 to TRBJ2-7, with TRBD1 as a possible D gene (6 bases). CDR1 is MNHNS, CDR2 SASEGT, per germline. CDR3 size: 13 residues. V lost 8 bases to trimming and J lost 1 base, with 12 bases between them. The CDR3 DNA sequence: TGTGCCAGCTCTAGGACAGCATCCTACGAGCAGTACTTC. It is translated as CASSRTASYEQYF.

This clone was counted at least ten times. J is TRBJ1-1 and V is TRBV6-2 or TRBV6-3; a weak D match, TRBD1 (5 bases). The ends were cut back, 5 bases at V and 5 bases at J, with 12 bases in the middle. CDR3 length: 13 amino acids. Germline CDR1 is MNHEY and CDR2 is SVGEGT. CDR3: CASSAWGGTEAFF. DNA of the CDR3: TGTGCCAGCAGTGCCTGGGGGGGGACTGAAGCTTTCTTT.

In its sample, this clone was seen many times. The genes are TRBV6-2 or TRBV6-3 and TRBJ1-2; TRBD1 aligns across 8 bases. This CDR3 region has 14 residues. From germline, CDR1 is MNHEY and CDR2 SVGEGT. V lost 4 bases to trimming and J lost 8 bases; unmatched junction nucleotides: 9. Here the CDR3 reads CASSSGQGAFGYTF. DNA of the CDR3: TGTGCCAGCAGTTCCGGTCAGGGGGCCTTCGGCTACACCTTC.

Many counts were recorded for this clone. The CDR3 DNA follows: TGCGCCAGCAGCTTAGCTGTACAGGAAAAACTGTTTTTT. Protein product: CASSLAVQEKLFF. The chain joins TRBV5-1 to TRBJ1-4; D gene uncertain. The CDR3 runs to 13 residues. The V end was cut by 2 bases, the J end by 8 bases, with 10 bases between. The V gene's germline CDR1 is SGHRS and CDR2 YFSETQ.

This clone was seen repeatedly, ten times or more. V and J are TRBV2 and TRBJ2-5, with TRBD1 as a possible D gene (6 bases). V lost 7 bases to trimming and J lost 1 base, with 10 bases between them. The CDR3 is made up of 13 amino acids. Germline CDR1 and CDR2: SNHLY and FYNNEI. The CDR3 region is CASKGDVQETQYF. The DNA for the CDR3 is TGTGCCAGCAAGGGGGACGTCCAAGAGACCCAGTACTTC.

This clone was recorded many times. The chain links TRBV7-2 to TRBJ2-5; no definite D call. V lost 5 bases and J 2 bases, leaving 9 bases between the germline ends. The CDR3 covers 13 residues. Looked up from germline, CDR1 is SGHTA and CDR2 is FQGNSA. For the CDR3, the DNA is TGTGCCAGCAGCCCCGACTGGCAAGAGACCCAGTACTTC. This encodes CASSPDWQETQYF.

This clone was picked up many times. The rearrangement links TRBV12-3 or TRBV12-4 to TRBJ1-4, with TRBD1 matching 11 bases. The CDR3 runs to 15 residues. V was pared by 4 bases and J by 8 bases, with 6 bases of the junction left unmatched. CDR3 bases: TGTGCCAGCAGTTCCCAGGGACAGGGGGACGAAAAACTGTTTTTT. Translation: CASSSQGQGDEKLFF.

This clone appeared many times. The V gene is TRBV6-1, the J gene TRBJ1-1; unclear D gene. Trimming cost V 6 bases and J 2 bases, with 10 bases left between them. CDR1 and CDR2 (germline): MNHNS, SASEGT. The CDR3 extends over 13 amino acids. The CDR3 DNA sequence: TGTGCCAGCAGGCCGGGTTTAAACACTGAAGCTTTCTTT. Protein product: CASRPGLNTEAFF.

This clone was counted many times. The chain has TRBV5-5 and TRBJ2-2; D is unclear. This CDR3 has 17 residues. Per the germline V gene, CDR1 is SGHKS and CDR2 is YYEKEE (reference sequence). V dropped 1 base and J dropped 3 bases, with 16 bases sitting between them. CDR3 region: CASSLWSLESYTGELFF. CDR3 DNA: TGTGCCAGCAGCTTGTGGTCCCTCGAGAGCTACACCGGGGAGCTGTTTTTT.

Many counts were recorded for this clone. For the CDR3, the DNA is TGTGCCAGTAGTTCAACAGGAGTTAGCAATCAGCCCCAGCATTTT. This codes for CASSSTGVSNQPQHF. The V and J genes are TRBV19 and TRBJ1-5, with D possibly TRBD1 on 5 matching bases. Trimming shortened V by 5 bases and J by 0 bases, and 11 bases separated the two germline ends. Germline assignment: CDR1 LNHDA and CDR2 SQIVND (reference sequence). CDR3 length: 15 amino acids.

At least ten counts were recorded for this clone. This sequence joins TRBV4-3 and TRBJ2-3, with a tentative D call TRBD2 (6 bases). Germline V lookup: CDR1 LGHNA, CDR2 YSLEER. This CDR3 contains 15 residues. Trimming stripped 1 base from V and 5 bases from J, with 13 bases between. Written as DNA, the CDR3 is TGCGCCAGCAGCCAAGTCGCGGGGCCCGGAGATACGCAGTATTTT. Its translation is CASSQVAGPGDTQYF.

The chain carries TRBV5-1 and TRBJ2-5; D gene ambiguous. V lost 5 bases and J 1 base, leaving 24 bases between the germline ends. The CDR3 length is 18 residues. Germline-derived CDR1 and CDR2 are SGHRS and YFSETQ. The CDR3: CASRHTEAQDFFQETQYF. The CDR3 DNA is TGCGCCAGCAGACACACTGAAGCCCAGGATTTTTTCCAAGAGACCCAGTACTTC.

The V and J genes are TRBV5-1 and TRBJ2-5; tentative D call: TRBD1 (6 bases). Germline V CDR1 and CDR2: SGHRS, YFSETQ. The germline V and J ends were trimmed by 4 bases and 1 base, with 14 bases remaining between them. The CDR3 has 15 residues. The CDR3 spells CASSRSGALQETQYF. The CDR3, as DNA: TGCGCCAGCAGCCGTTCAGGGGCCCTCCAAGAGACCCAGTACTTC.

This clone was detected many times. CDR3 DNA: TGTGCCAGCAGCCCGGGACTAGCCCCCAGCGAGCAGTACTTC. As protein: CASSPGLAPSEQYF. The J gene is TRBJ2-7, the V gene TRBV6-2 or TRBV6-3, with 9 bases matching TRBD2. V was pared by 6 bases and J by 6 bases, with 9 bases of the junction left unmatched. Germline V gene sequence: CDR1 MNHEY, CDR2 SVGEGT. This CDR3 spans 14 amino acids.

There are many counts of this clone. The chain employs TRBV2 and TRBJ2-2; 8 bases map to TRBD2. The V gene end was trimmed by 6 bases and the J gene end by 1 base; junction bases not matched to a gene: 1. The germline CDR1 and CDR2 sequences are SNHLY and FYNNEI. The CDR3 length is 14 residues. The CDR3 DNA sequence: TGTGCCAGCAGGCGGGGGGAGAACACCGGGGAGCTGTTTTTT. Encoded protein: CASRRGENTGELFF.

This clone was observed at least ten times. The genes are TRBV6-6 and TRBJ2-3, with 11 bases fitting TRBD2. The CDR3 length is 16 residues. V trimming: 2 bases; J trimming: 3 bases; junction bases outside the gene matches: 4. Germline lookup yields CDR1 MNHNY and CDR2 SVGAGI (reference sequence). CDR3 in DNA: TGTGCCAGCAGTTACACTAGCGGGGGCGGGACAGATACGCAGTATTTT. Protein: CASSYTSGGGTDTQYF.